The entry below describes one T cell receptor (beta chain). The antigen remains unidentified. This record comes from a study of cytomegalovirus exposure and HLA in healthy donors. Regarding the study as a whole: For TCR beta chains, V- and J-gene trimming was later linked to a missense DCLRE1C variant.

A multiplex PCR was run with 60 Vbeta primers and 13 Jbeta primers. Generated by immunoSEQ multiplex PCR, the TCRdb table keeps only in-frame clones and is missing some. The table lists some 200,000 clones, under 70% of them singletons. Trimming pared 1 base from V and 7 bases from J, leaving 11 bases between. CDR3 size: 14 residues. Per the germline V gene, CDR1 is SGHKS and CDR2 is YYEKEE (reference sequence). The chain couples TRBV5-5 to TRBJ1-4; D call uncertain. The TCR sequence derives from a man in his forties in good health and CMV-seropositive. The sequencing input was PBMCs. The CDR3 protein is CASSLFGLGEKLFF. The CDR3 nucleotides are TGTGCCAGCAGCTTGTTCGGGTTAGGTGAAAAACTGTTTTTT. Drawing the rest from reference TRBV5-5 and TRBJ1-4, the complete variable domain is DAGVTQSPTHLIKTRGQQVTLRCSPISGHKSVSWYQQVLGQGPQFIFQYYEKEERGRGNFPDRFSARQFPNYSSELNVNALLLGDSALYLCASSLFGLGEKLFFGSGTQLSVL.